The rows below give T cell receptor beta chains drawn from one sample of a study of control samples from healthy donors and cancer patients. This table comes from immunoSEQ multiplex PCR, and its TCRdb copy is limited to in-frame clones, with some not included. The top ten hold around a tenth of the sample, which has tens of thousands of clones, roughly 80% seen once. The sequenced material came from blood. These receptors were collected from a man between 65 and 85 years old in good health. CDR3s include the opening cysteine and the closing phenylalanine or tryptophan. Fields, in order: D gene, J gene, clone size, V gene, CDR3 protein, CDR3 DNA. D genes are given only for firm matches. The size field is filled for only some rows; it gives once, few, many or a size class.

TRBD1 TRBJ1-1 few TRBV6-5 CASREGTANTEAFF TGTGCCAGCAGGGAGGGGACAGCGAACACTGAAGCTTTCTTT
- TRBJ2-2 - TRBV28 CASSSSEGSKDTGELFF TGTGCCAGCAGTTCGAGCGAGGGCAGTAAAGACACCGGGGAGCTGTTTTTT
- TRBJ1-1 - TRBV28 CASSLGRGRPNTEAFF TGTGCCAGCAGTTTAGGCAGGGGCCGTCCGAACACTGAAGCTTTCTTT
- TRBJ1-1 - TRBV6-5 CASSSRTANTEAFF TGTGCCAGCAGTTCTCGGACGGCGAACACTGAAGCTTTCTTT
- TRBJ2-1 - TRBV2 CASSAQTSRSEQFF TGTGCCAGCAGTGCCCAGACTTCACGTAGTGAGCAGTTCTTC
- TRBJ2-7 - TRBV24-1 CATSDFGYEQYF TGTGCCACCAGTGATTTTGGCTACGAGCAGTACTTC
- TRBJ2-7 - TRBV5-5 CASSARTGYLAGSSYEQYF TGTGCCAGCAGCGCCAGGACAGGGTATCTAGCGGGGAGCTCCTACGAGCAGTACTTC
- TRBJ2-5 - TRBV11-3 CASSPDPGETQYF TGTGCCAGCAGCCCGGACCCTGGGGAGACCCAGTACTTC
TRBD1 TRBJ2-4 - TRBV4-2 CASSQVGQGTKNIQYF TGTGCCAGCAGCCAAGTCGGACAGGGAACCAAAAACATTCAGTACTTC
TRBD2 TRBJ2-1 - TRBV7-8 CASSLGGVAGSKYNEQFF TGTGCCAGCAGCTTAGGTGGGGTAGCGGGGTCGAAATACAATGAGCAGTTCTTC
- TRBJ1-1 - TRBV5-5 CASSRSYRPNTEAFF TGTGCCAGCAGCCGTTCCTACCGGCCGAACACTGAAGCTTTCTTT
TRBD2 TRBJ2-5 - TRBV6-5 CASSLRGGEETQYF TGTGCCAGCAGTCTACGGGGGGGGGAAGAGACCCAGTACTTC
- TRBJ1-4 - TRBV20-1 CSASWGTGDEKLFF TGCAGTGCTAGTTGGGGGACGGGGGATGAAAAACTGTTTTTT
- TRBJ2-5 - TRBV6-6 CASSYSTAETQYF TGTGCCAGCAGTTACTCTACAGCAGAGACCCAGTACTTC
- TRBJ1-3 - TRBV27 CASSPSGNTIYF TGTGCCAGCAGCCCCTCTGGAAACACCATATATTTT
- TRBJ1-1 - TRBV7-9 CASSLMDLMNTEAFF TGTGCCAGCAGCTTAATGGACCTCATGAACACTGAAGCTTTCTTT
- TRBJ2-7 few TRBV6-6 CASSYSRPGRYEQYF TGTGCCAGCAGTTACTCTCGACCGGGTCGTTACGAGCAGTACTTC
- TRBJ2-5 - TRBV13 CASSFRREGTQYF TGTGCCAGCAGCTTTAGACGCGAAGGGACCCAGTACTTC
TRBD1 TRBJ2-1 few TRBV19 CASNNRGNEQFF TGTGCCAGCAATAACAGGGGCAATGAGCAGTTCTTC
- TRBJ2-7 - TRBV6-5 CAPTEGPHEQYF TGTGCCCCGACGGAAGGGCCCCACGAGCAGTACTTC
- TRBJ1-2 - TRBV9 CASSVDTGDYGYTF TGTGCCAGCAGCGTAGATACAGGAGACTATGGCTACACCTTC
- TRBJ1-5 - TRBV21-1 CASNLKRYRGSGQPQHF TGTGCCAGCAACCTAAAACGGTACAGGGGGAGTGGGCAGCCCCAGCATTTT
- TRBJ1-1 - TRBV11-2 CASSPKGRGMNTEAFF TGTGCCAGCAGCCCTAAGGGTAGAGGGATGAACACTGAAGCTTTCTTT
- TRBJ2-5 - TRBV5-5 CASSLGYQETQYF TGTGCCAGCAGCTTGGGTTACCAAGAGACCCAGTACTTC
- TRBJ1-2 - TRBV3-1/TRBV3-2 CASSSREARGGYTF TGTGCCAGCAGCTCCCGGGAGGCTCGCGGTGGCTACACCTTC
- TRBJ2-5 - TRBV19 CASSHQEKGETQYF TGTGCCAGTAGTCACCAGGAAAAAGGGGAGACCCAGTACTTC
- TRBJ1-1 - TRBV5-1 CASSLDGDTEAFF TGCGCCAGCAGCTTGGACGGAGACACTGAAGCTTTCTTT
- TRBJ1-3 once TRBV7-2 CASSTRISSGNTIYF TGTGCCAGCAGCACCCGAATCTCCTCTGGAAACACCATATATTTT
- TRBJ2-7 once TRBV7-2 CASSEGPVGTQQYF TGTGCCAGCAGCGAGGGCCCCGTGGGAACCCAGCAGTACTTC
- TRBJ1-5 few TRBV4-1 CASSQDPGRDNQPQHF TGCGCCAGCAGCCAAGACCCCGGCAGGGACAATCAGCCCCAGCATTTT
- TRBJ2-1 - TRBV7-6 CASSPSYPPREQFF TGTGCCAGCAGCCCAAGCTATCCCCCGCGCGAGCAGTTCTTC
TRBD2 TRBJ2-5 - TRBV27 CASVAAGAGETQYF TGTGCCAGCGTCGCAGCGGGGGCCGGGGAGACCCAGTACTTC
- TRBJ2-5 - TRBV24-1 CATSDPLLAQETQYF TGTGCCACCAGTGACCCACTACTGGCCCAAGAGACCCAGTACTTC
- TRBJ1-4 - TRBV6-5 CASTVRSFNEKLFF TGTGCCAGCACCGTGAGGTCCTTTAATGAAAAACTGTTTTTT
- TRBJ2-1 - TRBV7-2 CASSLAHPPVSGNEGEQFF TGTGCCAGCAGCTTAGCCCACCCCCCTGTTAGCGGAAACGAGGGTGAGCAGTTCTTC
TRBD2 TRBJ2-3 - TRBV5-3 CARRPGLAGVCTDTQYF TGTGCCAGAAGACCCGGACTAGCGGGAGTCTGCACAGATACGCAGTATTTT
- TRBJ2-2 - TRBV7-2 CASSSGQNTGELFF TGTGCCAGCAGCTCGGGACAGAACACCGGGGAGCTGTTTTTT
- TRBJ2-7 - TRBV3-1/TRBV3-2 CASSQGGPYEQYF TGTGCCAGCAGCCAGGGGGGTCCCTACGAGCAGTACTTC
- TRBJ1-1 - TRBV5-1 CASSLSREAQAFF TGCGCCAGCAGCTTAAGCCGGGAGGCTCAAGCTTTCTTT
- TRBJ2-1 - TRBV3-1/TRBV3-2 CASSQYGRNEQFF TGTGCCAGCAGCCAATACGGAAGAAATGAGCAGTTCTTC
- TRBJ2-2 - TRBV27 CASSRDSSNTGELFF TGTGCCAGCAGTAGGGACTCCTCGAACACCGGGGAGCTGTTTTTT
TRBD1 TRBJ2-1 - TRBV7-9 CASSWGLGQGAGEQFF TGTGCCAGCAGCTGGGGCCTAGGACAGGGGGCTGGAGAGCAGTTCTTC
TRBD2 TRBJ2-7 - TRBV25-1 CASSLTSGTYEQYF TGTGCCAGCAGCTTGACTAGCGGGACCTACGAGCAGTACTTC
- TRBJ2-7 - TRBV2 CASSGRSTYEQYF TGTGCCAGCAGTGGTAGGAGCACCTACGAGCAGTACTTC
- TRBJ1-2 once TRBV5-1 CASSLASGAGISNYGYTF TGCGCCAGCAGCTTGGCGAGTGGGGCAGGGATATCTAACTATGGCTACACCTTC
TRBD1 TRBJ1-2 - TRBV5-4 CASSSGRDRVWYGYTF TGTGCCAGCAGCTCAGGACGAGACAGGGTGTGGTATGGCTACACCTTC
- TRBJ1-2 - TRBV11-1 CASSLGQAGDYGYTF TGTGCCAGCAGCTTAGGCCAGGCCGGGGACTATGGCTACACCTTC
- TRBJ2-1 - TRBV15 CATSWDYNEQFF TGTGCCACCTCTTGGGACTACAATGAGCAGTTCTTC
TRBD2 TRBJ2-3 - TRBV4-1 CASSQKSGGAGDTQYF TGCGCCAGCAGCCAAAAAAGCGGGGGGGCGGGAGATACGCAGTATTTT
- TRBJ1-2 medium-sized TRBV19 CASSIDPQQDYGYTF TGTGCCAGTAGTATAGATCCCCAGCAGGACTATGGCTACACCTTC
- TRBJ2-7 - TRBV3-1/TRBV3-2 CASSQEPSNEQYF TGTGCCAGCAGCCAAGAGCCCAGTAACGAGCAGTACTTC